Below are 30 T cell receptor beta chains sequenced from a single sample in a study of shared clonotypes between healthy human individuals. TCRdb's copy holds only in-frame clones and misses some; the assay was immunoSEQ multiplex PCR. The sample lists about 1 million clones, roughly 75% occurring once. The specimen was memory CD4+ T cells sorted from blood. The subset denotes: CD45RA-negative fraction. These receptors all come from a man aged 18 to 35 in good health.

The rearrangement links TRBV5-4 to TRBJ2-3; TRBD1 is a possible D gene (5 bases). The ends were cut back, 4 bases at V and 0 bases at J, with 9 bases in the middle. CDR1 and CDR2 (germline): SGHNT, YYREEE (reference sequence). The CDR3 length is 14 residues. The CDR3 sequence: CASSMTVSTDTQYF. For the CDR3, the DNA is TGTGCCAGCAGCATGACAGTTAGCACAGATACGCAGTATTTT.

The CDR3 DNA reads as TGCGCCAGCAGCCAAGATGTGCGGTCTTCGAAATCACCCCTCCACTTT. Translating it yields CASSQDVRSSKSPLHF. This chain joins TRBV4-3 and TRBJ1-6; D unresolved. Deletions cut 0 bases from V and 10 bases from J, with 16 bases between. This CDR3 has 16 amino acids. Per germline, CDR1 LGHNA and CDR2 YSLEER.

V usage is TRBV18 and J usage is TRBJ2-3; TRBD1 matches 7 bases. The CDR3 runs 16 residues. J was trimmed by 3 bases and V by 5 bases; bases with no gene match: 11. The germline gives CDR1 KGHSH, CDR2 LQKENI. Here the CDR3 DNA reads TGTGCCAGCTCAGAGGGACAGCCAGCCTTTACAGATACGCAGTATTTT. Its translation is CASSEGQPAFTDTQYF.

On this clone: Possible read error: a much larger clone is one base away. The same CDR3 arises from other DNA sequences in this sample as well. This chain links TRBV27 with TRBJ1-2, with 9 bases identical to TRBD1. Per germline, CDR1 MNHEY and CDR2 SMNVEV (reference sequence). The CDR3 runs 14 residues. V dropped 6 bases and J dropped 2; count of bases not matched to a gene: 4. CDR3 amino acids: CASSLGQGNYGYTF. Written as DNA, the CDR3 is TGTGCCAGCAGCCTAGGACAGGGGAACTATGGCTACACCTTC.

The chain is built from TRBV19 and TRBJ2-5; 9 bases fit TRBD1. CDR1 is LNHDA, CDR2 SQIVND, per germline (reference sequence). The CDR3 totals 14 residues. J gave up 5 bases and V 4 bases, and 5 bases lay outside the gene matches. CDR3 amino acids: CASSRVGQGETQYF. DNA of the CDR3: TGTGCCAGTAGTAGGGTTGGACAGGGGGAGACCCAGTACTTC.

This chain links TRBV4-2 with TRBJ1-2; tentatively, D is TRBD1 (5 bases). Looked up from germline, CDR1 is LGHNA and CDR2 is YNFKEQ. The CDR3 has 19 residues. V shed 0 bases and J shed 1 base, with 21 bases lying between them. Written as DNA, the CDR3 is TGTGCCAGCAGCCAAGACCTCCCGTCCGGGACGGCGTTTAACTATGGCTACACCTTC. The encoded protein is CASSQDLPSGTAFNYGYTF.

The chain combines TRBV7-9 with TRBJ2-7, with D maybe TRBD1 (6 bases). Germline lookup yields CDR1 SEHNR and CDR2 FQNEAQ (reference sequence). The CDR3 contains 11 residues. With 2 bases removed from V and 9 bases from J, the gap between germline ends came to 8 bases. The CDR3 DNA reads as TGTGCCAGCAGCTTATTACAGGGGCAGTACTTC. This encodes CASSLLQGQYF. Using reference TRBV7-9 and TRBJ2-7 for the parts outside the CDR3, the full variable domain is DTGVSQNPRHKITKRGQNVTFRCDPISEHNRLYWYRQTLGQGPEFLTYFQNEAQLEKSRLLSDRFSAERPKGSFSTLEIQRTEQGDSAMYLCASSLLQGQYFGPGTRLTVT.

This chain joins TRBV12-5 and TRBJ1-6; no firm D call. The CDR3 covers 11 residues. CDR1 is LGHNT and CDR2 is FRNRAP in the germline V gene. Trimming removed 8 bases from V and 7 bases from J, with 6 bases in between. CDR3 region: CASRENSPLHF. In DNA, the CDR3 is TGTGCTAGTCGCGAGAATTCACCCCTCCACTTT.

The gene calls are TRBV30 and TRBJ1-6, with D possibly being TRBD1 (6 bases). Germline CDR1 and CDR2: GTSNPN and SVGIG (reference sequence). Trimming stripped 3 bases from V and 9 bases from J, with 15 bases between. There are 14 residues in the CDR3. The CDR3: CAWRWGGAGSPLHF. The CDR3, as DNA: TGTGCCTGGAGATGGGGGGGGGCAGGTTCACCCCTCCACTTT. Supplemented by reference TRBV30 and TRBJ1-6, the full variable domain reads SQTIHQWPATLVQPVGSPLSLECTVEGTSNPNLYWYRQAAGRGLQLLFYSVGIGQISSEVPQNLSASRPQDRQFILSSKKLLLSDSGFYLCAWRWGGAGSPLHFGNGTRLTVT.

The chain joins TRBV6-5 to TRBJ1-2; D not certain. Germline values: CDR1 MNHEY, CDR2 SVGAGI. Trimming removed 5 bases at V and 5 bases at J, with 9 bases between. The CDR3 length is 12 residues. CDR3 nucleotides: TGTGCCAGCAGTCGCGACGGTTATGGCTACACCTTC. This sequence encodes CASSRDGYGYTF.

The CDR3 DNA reads TGTGCCAGTAGGACTAGCCCCGGAGAGACCCAGTACTTC. Its translation is CASRTSPGETQYF. The chain links TRBV28 to TRBJ2-5; 8 nucleotides agree with TRBD2. There are 13 residues in the CDR3. Germline values: CDR1 MDHEN, CDR2 SYDVKM. V was pared by 9 bases and J by 4 bases, with 7 bases of the junction left unmatched.

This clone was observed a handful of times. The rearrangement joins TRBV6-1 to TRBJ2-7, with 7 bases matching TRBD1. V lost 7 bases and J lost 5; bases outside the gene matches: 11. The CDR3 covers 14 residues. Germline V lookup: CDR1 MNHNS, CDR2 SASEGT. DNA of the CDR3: TGTGCCAGCAAACGGGACACAGGGGTGGACGAGCAGTACTTC. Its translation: CASKRDTGVDEQYF.

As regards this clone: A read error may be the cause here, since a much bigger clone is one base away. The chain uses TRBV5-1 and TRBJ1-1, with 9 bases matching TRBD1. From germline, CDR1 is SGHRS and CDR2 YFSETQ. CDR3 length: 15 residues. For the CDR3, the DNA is TGCGCCAGCAGCTCAAGGACAGGGGCTAACACTGAAGTTTTCTTT. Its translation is CASSSRTGANTEVFF.

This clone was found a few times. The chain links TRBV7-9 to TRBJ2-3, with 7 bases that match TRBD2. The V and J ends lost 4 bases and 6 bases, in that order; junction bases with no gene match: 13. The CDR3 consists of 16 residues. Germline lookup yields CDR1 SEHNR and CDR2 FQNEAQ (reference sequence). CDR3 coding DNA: TGTGCCAGCAGCTCAGGACTAGTGGGGTTAGCGGATACGCAGTATTTT. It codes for CASSSGLVGLADTQYF.

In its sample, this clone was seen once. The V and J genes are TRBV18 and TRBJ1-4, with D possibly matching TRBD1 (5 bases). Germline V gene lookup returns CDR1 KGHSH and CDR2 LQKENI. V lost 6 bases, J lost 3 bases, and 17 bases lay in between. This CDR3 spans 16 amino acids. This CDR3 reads CASSLGHAKANEKLFF. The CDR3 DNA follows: TGTGCCAGCTCCCTCGGACACGCTAAGGCTAATGAAAAACTGTTTTTT.

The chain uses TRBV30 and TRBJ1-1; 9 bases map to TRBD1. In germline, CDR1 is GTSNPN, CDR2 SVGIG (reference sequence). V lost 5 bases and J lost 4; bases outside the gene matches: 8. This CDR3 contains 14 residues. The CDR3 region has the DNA TGTGCCTGGGGCCGGGACAGGGTAGCCACTGAAGCTTTCTTT. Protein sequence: CAWGRDRVATEAFF.

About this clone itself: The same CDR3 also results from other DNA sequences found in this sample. In nucleotides, the CDR3 is TGTGCCAGCAGCTTGGCCGGGACCCAAGAGACCCAGTACTTC. Translating it yields CASSLAGTQETQYF. The chain combines TRBV5-4 with TRBJ2-5, with D perhaps matching TRBD1 or TRBD2 (5 bases each). The germline V gene encodes CDR1 SGHNT and CDR2 YYREEE (reference sequence). The germline V and J ends were trimmed by 0 bases and 1 base, with 7 bases remaining between them. The CDR3 sequence is 14 residues long.

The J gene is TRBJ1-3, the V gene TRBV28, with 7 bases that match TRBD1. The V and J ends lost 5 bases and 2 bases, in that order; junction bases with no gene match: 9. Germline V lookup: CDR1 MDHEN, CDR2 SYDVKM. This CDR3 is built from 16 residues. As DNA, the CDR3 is TGTGCCAGCAGTGGGGGACAGTTCAATCCTGGAAACACCATATATTTT. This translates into CASSGGQFNPGNTIYF.

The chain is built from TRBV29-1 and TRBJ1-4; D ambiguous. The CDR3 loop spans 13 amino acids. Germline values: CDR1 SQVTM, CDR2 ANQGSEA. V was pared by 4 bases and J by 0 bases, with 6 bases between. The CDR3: CSVAVTTNEKLFF. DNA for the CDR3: TGCAGCGTTGCTGTCACAACTAATGAAAAACTGTTTTTT.

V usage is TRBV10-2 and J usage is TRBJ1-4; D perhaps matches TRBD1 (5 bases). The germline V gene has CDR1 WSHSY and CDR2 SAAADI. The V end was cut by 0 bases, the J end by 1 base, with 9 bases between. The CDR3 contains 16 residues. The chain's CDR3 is CASSESVGGTNEKLFF. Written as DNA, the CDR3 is TGCGCCAGCAGTGAGTCTGTTGGGGGAACTAATGAAAAACTGTTTTTT.

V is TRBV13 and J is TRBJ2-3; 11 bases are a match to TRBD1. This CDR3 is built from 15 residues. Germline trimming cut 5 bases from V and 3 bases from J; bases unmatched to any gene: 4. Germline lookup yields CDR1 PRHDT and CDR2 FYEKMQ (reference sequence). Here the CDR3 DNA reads TGTGCCAGCAGCGTCGGACAGGGGGCAACAGATACGCAGTATTTT. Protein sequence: CASSVGQGATDTQYF.

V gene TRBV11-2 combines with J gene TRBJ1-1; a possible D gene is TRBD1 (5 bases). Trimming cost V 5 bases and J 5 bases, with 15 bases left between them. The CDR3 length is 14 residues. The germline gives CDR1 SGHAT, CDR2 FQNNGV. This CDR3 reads CASSPSGWGTEAFF. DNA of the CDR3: TGTGCCAGCAGCCCTAGTGGGTGGGGGACTGAAGCTTTCTTT.

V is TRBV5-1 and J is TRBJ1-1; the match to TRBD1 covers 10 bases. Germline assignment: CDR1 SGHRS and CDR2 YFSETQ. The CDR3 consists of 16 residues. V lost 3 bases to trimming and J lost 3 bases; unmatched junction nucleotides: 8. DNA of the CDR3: TGCGCCAGCAGCTCGATCCTAGGACAGGGGGACACTGAAGCTTTCTTT. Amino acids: CASSSILGQGDTEAFF.

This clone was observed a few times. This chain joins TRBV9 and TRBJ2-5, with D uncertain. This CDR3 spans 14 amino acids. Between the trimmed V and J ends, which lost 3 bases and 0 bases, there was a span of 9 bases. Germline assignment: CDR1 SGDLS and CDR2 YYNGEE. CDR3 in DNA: TGTGCCAGCAGCGAGGGCCGGTACCAAGAGACCCAGTACTTC. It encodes CASSEGRYQETQYF.

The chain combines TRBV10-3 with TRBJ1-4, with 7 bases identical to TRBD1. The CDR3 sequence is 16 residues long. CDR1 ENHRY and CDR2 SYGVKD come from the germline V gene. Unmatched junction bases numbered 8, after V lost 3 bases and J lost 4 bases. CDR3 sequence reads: CAISDRTGQLNEKLFF. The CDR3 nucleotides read TGTGCCATCAGTGACAGAACGGGACAGCTTAATGAAAAACTGTTTTTT.

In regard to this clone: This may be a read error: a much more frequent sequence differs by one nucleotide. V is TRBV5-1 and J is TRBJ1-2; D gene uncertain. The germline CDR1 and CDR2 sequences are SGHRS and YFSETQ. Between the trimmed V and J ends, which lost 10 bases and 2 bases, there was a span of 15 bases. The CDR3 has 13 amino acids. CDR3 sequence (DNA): TGCGCCGGCACCTTAGGTGAGAACTATGGCTACACCTTC. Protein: CAGTLGENYGYTF.

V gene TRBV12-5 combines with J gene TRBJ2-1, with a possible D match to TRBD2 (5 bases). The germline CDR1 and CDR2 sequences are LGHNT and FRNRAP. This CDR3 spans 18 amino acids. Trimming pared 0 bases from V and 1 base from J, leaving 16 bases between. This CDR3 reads CASGLVTLMAGSYNEQFF. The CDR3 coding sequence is TGTGCTAGTGGTTTGGTAACCCTCATGGCGGGTTCCTACAATGAGCAGTTCTTC.

Here the CDR3 reads CASSTASGGYQETQYF. The CDR3 nucleotides read TGTGCCAGCAGCACCGCTAGCGGGGGCTATCAAGAGACCCAGTACTTC. V and J are TRBV11-1 and TRBJ2-5, with 10 bases fitting TRBD2. Trimming cost V 5 bases and J 2 bases; bases outside gene matches: 8. Germline V gene sequence: CDR1 SGHAT, CDR2 FQDESV (reference sequence). The CDR3 contains 16 residues.

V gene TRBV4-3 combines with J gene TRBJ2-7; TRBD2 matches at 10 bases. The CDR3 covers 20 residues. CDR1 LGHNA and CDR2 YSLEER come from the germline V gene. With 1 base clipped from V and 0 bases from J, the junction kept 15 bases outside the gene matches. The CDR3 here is CASSQGYASGSSTSSYEQYF. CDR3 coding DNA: TGCGCCAGCAGCCAAGGGTACGCTAGCGGGAGTTCCACCAGCTCCTACGAGCAGTACTTC.

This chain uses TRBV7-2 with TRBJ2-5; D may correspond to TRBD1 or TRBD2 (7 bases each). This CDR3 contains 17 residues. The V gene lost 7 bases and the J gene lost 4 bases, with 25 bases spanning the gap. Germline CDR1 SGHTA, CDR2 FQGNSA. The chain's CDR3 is CASTPRPSPGGGETQYF. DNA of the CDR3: TGTGCCAGCACCCCGCGACCCTCTCCAGGGGGGGGAGAGACCCAGTACTTC.